What follows are 2 T cell receptor beta chains derived from one specimen sequenced in a study of T-cell reconstitution after alpha-beta-depleted transplantation in children. Preparation of the TCRbeta library used unique molecular identifiers. TCRdb passed the PCR reads through MiXCR, listing each CDR3 protein once. The sample lists more than 450,000 distinct CDR3 sequences; approximately 20% were seen once. Sample: PBMCs from the stem cell graft donor, taken from the stem cell graft. The receptors originated from a human donor who donated a stem cell graft to a child with acute lymphoblastic leukemia.

The chain links TRBV18 to TRBJ1-2; D is possibly TRBD1 (5 bases). The V end lost 3 bases, the J end lost 6 bases, and 17 bases lay between the germline ends. CDR3 size: 15 residues. The V gene's germline CDR1 is KGHSH and CDR2 LQKENI. CDR3 in DNA: TGTGCCAGCTCACCCGACAGATCCCGCTCAGATGGCTACACCTTC. Amino acid sequence: CASSPDRSRSDGYTF.

This clonotype has a handful of counts. The CDR3 DNA follows: TGTGCCAGCAGTAGATACAGGGGGGGATCCTACGAGCAGTACTTC. Residues: CASSRYRGGSYEQYF. The chain recombines TRBV6-1 with TRBJ2-7, with D possibly TRBD1 on 8 matching bases. The CDR3 runs to 15 residues. Looked up from germline, CDR1 is MNHNS and CDR2 is SASEGT. Trimming shortened V by 5 bases and J by 1 base, and 15 bases separated the two germline ends.